This T cell receptor (beta chain) is from a study of shared clonotypes between healthy human individuals. Study-level points and caveats: Roughly 5% was the fraction of naive CD4 clonotypes found shared across four donors.

The method was immunoSEQ multiplex PCR; TCRdb's version includes in-frame clones alone and lacks a portion of them. The sample contains about 1 million clones, about 75% of which appear only once. CD4+ cells underwent separation, giving CD45RA+ naive and CD45RA-negative memory subsets. Notes on this clone: Its antigen is as yet unknown.

CDR1 and CDR2 (germline): SNHLY, FYNNEI. This CDR3 region has 14 residues. Trimming shortened V by 5 bases and J by 1 base, and 11 bases separated the two germline ends. Sequenced input: memory CD4+ T cells sorted from blood. Stated subset: CD45RA-negative fraction. The V gene is TRBV2, the J gene TRBJ1-1, with D uncertain. The receptor comes from a man younger than 35 in good health. The CDR3 spells CASSFIRTNTEAFF. CDR3 DNA sequence: TGTGCCAGCAGTTTTATTCGGACGAACACTGAAGCTTTCTTT.